The 9 T cell receptor beta chains in this list originate from one sample, sequenced in a study of regulatory T cells in long-lasting Graves disease. According to the study, TCR beta libraries were built with iRepertoire HTBI primers and CDR3-region Arm-PCR. Via MiXCR, TCRdb re-called the multiplex PCR reads, giving one row per CDR3 protein. The data contain about 470,000 distinct CDR3 sequences, about 20% of them singletons. Documented time point: persistent/refractory GD, antithyroid drugs over 5 years with positive TRAb. RNA from PBMCs was the source of the TCR library. Specimen: peripheral blood mononuclear cells (PBMCs), collected when the disease was refractory, from a patient treated with antithyroid drugs. The receptors shown here come from a female donor with Graves disease.

This clonotype was observed a few times. The CDR3 sequence: CSVGRKLSYEQYF. CDR3 in DNA: TGCAGCGTGGGTCGGAAGCTGTCCTACGAGCAGTACTTC. V gene TRBV29-1 combines with J gene TRBJ2-7; D call uncertain. This CDR3 has 13 residues. Deletions cut 6 bases from V and 1 base from J, with 13 bases between. The germline V gene encodes CDR1 SQVTM and CDR2 ANQGSEA.

This clonotype was seen more than once but under ten times. The chain links TRBV6-1 to TRBJ1-3; D is ambiguous. Germline V gene lookup returns CDR1 MNHNS and CDR2 SASEGT. The CDR3 is 16 amino acids. V gave up 4 bases and J gave up 0 bases, with 13 bases separating them. CDR3 residues: CASSVSGRNSGNTIYF. The CDR3 DNA follows: TGTGCCAGCAGTGTTTCTGGCAGAAACTCTGGAAACACCATATATTTT.

Notes on this clonotype: A much more abundant neighbour one base away suggests this may be a read error. The chain uses TRBV20-1 and TRBJ2-7; TRBD2 aligns across 8 bases. The CDR3 loop spans 15 amino acids. The germline V gene has CDR1 DFQATT and CDR2 SNEGSKA (reference sequence). Trimming cost V 1 base and J 0 bases; bases outside gene matches: 5. In DNA form, the CDR3 reads TGCAGTGCTAGAGCCCGGACTAGCATCTCCTACGAGCAGTACTTC. This translates into CSARARTSISYEQYF.

The gene calls are TRBV7-2 and TRBJ2-7; D remains unclear. This CDR3 region has 18 residues. Looked up from germline, CDR1 is SGHTA and CDR2 is FQGNSA. The V end was cut by 0 bases, the J end by 2 bases, with 20 bases between. Written as DNA, the CDR3 is TGTGCCAGCAGCTTAGCGTTTTTAGAGCGAGCGCGGACCTACGAGCAGTACTTC. Translation gives CASSLAFLERARTYEQYF.

This chain joins TRBV4-1 and TRBJ1-1; unclear D gene. CDR1 is MGHRA and CDR2 is YSYEKL in the germline V gene. V lost 1 base to trimming and J lost 5 bases, with 11 bases between them. The CDR3 consists of 14 residues. CDR3 DNA sequence: TGCGCCAGCAGCCAAGGAATAGGGCGGACTGAAGCTTTCTTT. It is translated as CASSQGIGRTEAFF.

The chain has TRBV24-1 and TRBJ2-5; the D is unclear. The last part of the DNA fits TRBJ2-1 better; the J call may be wrong. Germline V gives CDR1 KGHDR, CDR2 SFDVKD. The CDR3 is 12 residues long. The CDR3 is CATSDYGREQFF. The CDR3 DNA reads as TGTGCCACCAGTGATTATGGGCGGGAGCAGTTCTTC.

The chain has TRBV19 and TRBJ1-1; D ambiguous. This CDR3 is built from 12 residues. Trimming took off 6 bases at V and 1 base at J, with 6 bases between the two ends. Germline loops: CDR1 LNHDA, CDR2 SQIVND (reference sequence). The DNA of the CDR3 is TGTGCCAGTAGAGGTTGGAACACTGAAGCTTTCTTT. Protein: CASRGWNTEAFF.

This chain connects TRBV20-1 to TRBJ2-5, with TRBD2 matching over 12 bases. J lost 1 base, V lost 6 bases, and 12 bases had no gene match. The length of the CDR3 is 17 residues. Germline V gives CDR1 DFQATT, CDR2 SNEGSKA (reference sequence). In DNA, the CDR3 is TGCAGTGCCAAACAAGGACTAGCGGGATGGATCCAAGAGACCCAGTACTTC. This encodes CSAKQGLAGWIQETQYF.

This sequence joins TRBV3-1 and TRBJ1-1; 8 positions match TRBD1. The V gene end was trimmed by 1 base and the J gene end by 1 base; junction bases not matched to a gene: 2. The germline gives CDR1 LGHDT, CDR2 YNNKEL (reference sequence). The CDR3 sequence is 15 residues long. The DNA for the CDR3 is TGTGCCAGCAGCCAAGGCGGGACAGGGAACACTGAAGCTTTCTTT. Residues: CASSQGGTGNTEAFF.